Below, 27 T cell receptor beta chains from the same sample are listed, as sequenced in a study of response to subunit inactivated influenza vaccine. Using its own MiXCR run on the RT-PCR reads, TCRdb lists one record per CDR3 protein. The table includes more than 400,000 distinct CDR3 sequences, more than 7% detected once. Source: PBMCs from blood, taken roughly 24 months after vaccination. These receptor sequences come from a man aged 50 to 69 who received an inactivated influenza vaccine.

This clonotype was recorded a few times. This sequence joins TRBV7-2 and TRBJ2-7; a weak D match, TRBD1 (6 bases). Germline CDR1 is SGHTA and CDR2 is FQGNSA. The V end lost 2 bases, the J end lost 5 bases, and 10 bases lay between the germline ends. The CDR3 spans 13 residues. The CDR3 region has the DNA TGTGCCAGCAGCTTACACCAGGGGAACGAGCAGTACTTC. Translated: CASSLHQGNEQYF.

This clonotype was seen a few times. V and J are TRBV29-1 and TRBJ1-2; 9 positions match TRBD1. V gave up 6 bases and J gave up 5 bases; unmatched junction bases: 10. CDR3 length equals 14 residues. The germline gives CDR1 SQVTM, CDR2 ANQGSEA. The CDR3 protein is CSVTDRGRTYGYTF. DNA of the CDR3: TGCAGCGTCACGGACAGGGGTAGGACGTATGGCTACACCTTC. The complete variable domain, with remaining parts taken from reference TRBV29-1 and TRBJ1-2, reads SAVISQKPSRDICQRGTSLTIQCQVDSQVTMMFWYRQQPGQSLTLIATANQGSEATYESGFVIDKFPISRPNLTFSTLTVSNMSPEDSSIYLCSVTDRGRTYGYTFGSGTRLTVV.

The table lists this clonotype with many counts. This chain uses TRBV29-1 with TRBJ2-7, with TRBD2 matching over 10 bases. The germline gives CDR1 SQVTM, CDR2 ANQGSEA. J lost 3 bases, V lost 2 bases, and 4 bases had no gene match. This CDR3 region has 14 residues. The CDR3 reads CSVELAGEIYEQYF. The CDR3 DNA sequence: TGCAGCGTTGAACTAGCGGGGGAGATCTACGAGCAGTACTTC.

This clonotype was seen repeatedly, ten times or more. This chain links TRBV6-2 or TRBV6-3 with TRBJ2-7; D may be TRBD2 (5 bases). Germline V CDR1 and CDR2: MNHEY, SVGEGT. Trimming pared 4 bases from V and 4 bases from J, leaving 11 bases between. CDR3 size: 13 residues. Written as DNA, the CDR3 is TGTGCCAGCAGTTCCCCCGGGGAATACGAGCAGTACTTC. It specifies CASSSPGEYEQYF.

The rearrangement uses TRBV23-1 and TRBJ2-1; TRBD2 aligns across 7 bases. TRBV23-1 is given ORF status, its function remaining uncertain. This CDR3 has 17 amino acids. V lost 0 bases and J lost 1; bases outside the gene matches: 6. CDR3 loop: CASSQSMAGVSYNEQFF. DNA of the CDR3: TGCGCCAGCAGTCAATCGATGGCGGGAGTTTCCTACAATGAGCAGTTCTTC.

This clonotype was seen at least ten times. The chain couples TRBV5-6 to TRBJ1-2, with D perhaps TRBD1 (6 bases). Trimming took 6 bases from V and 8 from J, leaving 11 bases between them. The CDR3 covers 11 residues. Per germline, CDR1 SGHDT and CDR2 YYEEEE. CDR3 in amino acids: CASNSGVGYTF. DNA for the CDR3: TGTGCCAGCAATTCAGGGGTCGGCTACACCTTC.

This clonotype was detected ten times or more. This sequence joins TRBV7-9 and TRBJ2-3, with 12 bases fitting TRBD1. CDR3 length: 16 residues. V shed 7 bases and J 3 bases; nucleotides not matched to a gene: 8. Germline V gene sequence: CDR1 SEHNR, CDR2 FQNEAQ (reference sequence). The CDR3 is CASINPGQGATDTQYF. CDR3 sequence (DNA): TGTGCCAGCATCAACCCGGGACAGGGGGCTACAGATACGCAGTATTTT.

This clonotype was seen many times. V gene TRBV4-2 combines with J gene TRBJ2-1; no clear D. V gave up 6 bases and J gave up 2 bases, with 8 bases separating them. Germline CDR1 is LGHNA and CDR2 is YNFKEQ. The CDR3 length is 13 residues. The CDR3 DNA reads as TGTGCCAGCAGTACGGATCCCTACAATGAGCAGTTCTTC. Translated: CASSTDPYNEQFF.

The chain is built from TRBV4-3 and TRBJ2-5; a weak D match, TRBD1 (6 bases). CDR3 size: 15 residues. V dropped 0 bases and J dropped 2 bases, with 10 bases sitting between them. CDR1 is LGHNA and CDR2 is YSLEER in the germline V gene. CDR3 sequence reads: CASSQDRTEQETQYF. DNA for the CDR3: TGCGCCAGCAGCCAAGATAGGACAGAGCAAGAGACCCAGTACTTC.

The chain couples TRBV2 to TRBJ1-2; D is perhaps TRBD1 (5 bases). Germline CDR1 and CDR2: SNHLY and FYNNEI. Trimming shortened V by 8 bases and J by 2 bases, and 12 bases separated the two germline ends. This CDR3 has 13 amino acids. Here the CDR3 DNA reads TGTGCCAGCCGGGGGGAGTCCAACTATGGCTACACCTTC. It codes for CASRGESNYGYTF.

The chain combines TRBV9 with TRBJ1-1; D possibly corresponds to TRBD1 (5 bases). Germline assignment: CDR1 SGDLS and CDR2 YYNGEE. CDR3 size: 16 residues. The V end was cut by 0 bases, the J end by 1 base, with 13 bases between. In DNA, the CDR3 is TGTGCCAGCAGCGTAGGTCAGGGCTCATGGAACACTGAAGCTTTCTTT. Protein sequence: CASSVGQGSWNTEAFF.

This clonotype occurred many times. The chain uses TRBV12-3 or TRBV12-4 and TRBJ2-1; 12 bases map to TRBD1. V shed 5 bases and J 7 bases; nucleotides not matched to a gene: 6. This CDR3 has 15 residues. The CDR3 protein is CASSPGTGGWNEQFF. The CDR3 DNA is TGTGCCAGCAGTCCCGGGACAGGGGGCTGGAATGAGCAGTTCTTC.

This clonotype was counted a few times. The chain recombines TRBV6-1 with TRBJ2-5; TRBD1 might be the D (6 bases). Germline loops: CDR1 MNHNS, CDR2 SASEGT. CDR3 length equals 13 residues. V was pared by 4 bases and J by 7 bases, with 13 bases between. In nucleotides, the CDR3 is TGTGCCAGCAGTGTGAATGTAGGGGGGACCCAGTACTTC. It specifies CASSVNVGGTQYF.

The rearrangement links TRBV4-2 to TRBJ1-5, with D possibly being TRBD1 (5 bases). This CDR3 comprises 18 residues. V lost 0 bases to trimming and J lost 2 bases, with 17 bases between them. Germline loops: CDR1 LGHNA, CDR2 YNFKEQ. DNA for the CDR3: TGTGCCAGCAGCCAAGAGGGCGGAGGACACTATGGCAATCAGCCCCAGCATTTT. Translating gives CASSQEGGGHYGNQPQHF.

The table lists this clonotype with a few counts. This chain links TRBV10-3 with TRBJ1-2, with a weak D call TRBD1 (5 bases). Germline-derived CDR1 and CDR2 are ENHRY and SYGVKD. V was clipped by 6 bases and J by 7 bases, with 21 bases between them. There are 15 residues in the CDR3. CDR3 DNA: TGTGCCATCAGGCCAGGGAATGGGGGGGTTGCTGGCTACACCTTC. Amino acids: CAIRPGNGGVAGYTF.

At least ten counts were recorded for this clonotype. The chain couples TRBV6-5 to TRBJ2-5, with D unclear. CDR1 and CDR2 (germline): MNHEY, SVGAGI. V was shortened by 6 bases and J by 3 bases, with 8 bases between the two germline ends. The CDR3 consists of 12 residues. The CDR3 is CASRLSEETQYF. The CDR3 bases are TGTGCCAGCAGATTGTCCGAAGAGACCCAGTACTTC.

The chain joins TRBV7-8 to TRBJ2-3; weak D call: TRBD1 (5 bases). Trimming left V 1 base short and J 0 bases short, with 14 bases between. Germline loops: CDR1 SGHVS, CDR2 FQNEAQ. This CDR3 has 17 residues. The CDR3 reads CASSLVAGYTSTDTQYF. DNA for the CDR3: TGTGCCAGCAGCTTAGTGGCAGGGTATACTAGCACAGATACGCAGTATTTT.

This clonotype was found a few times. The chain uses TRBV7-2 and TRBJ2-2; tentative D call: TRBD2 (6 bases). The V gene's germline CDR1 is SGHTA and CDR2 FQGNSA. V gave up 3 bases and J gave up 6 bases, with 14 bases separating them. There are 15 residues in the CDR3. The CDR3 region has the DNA TGTGCCAGCAGCTTTAGCCCGACTAGTGCCGGGGAGCTGTTTTTT. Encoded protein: CASSFSPTSAGELFF. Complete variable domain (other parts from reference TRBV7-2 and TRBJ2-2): GAGVSQSPSNKVTEKGKDVELRCDPISGHTALYWYRQSLGQGLEFLIYFQGNSAPDKSGLPSDRFSAERTGGSVSTLTIQRTQQEDSAVYLCASSFSPTSAGELFFGEGSRLTVL.

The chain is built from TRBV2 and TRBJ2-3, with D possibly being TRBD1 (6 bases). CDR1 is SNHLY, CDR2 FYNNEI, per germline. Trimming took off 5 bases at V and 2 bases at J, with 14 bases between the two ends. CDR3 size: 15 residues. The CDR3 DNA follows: TGTGCCAGCAGTCCCACAGGGCTCCCCACAGATACGCAGTATTTT. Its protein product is CASSPTGLPTDTQYF.

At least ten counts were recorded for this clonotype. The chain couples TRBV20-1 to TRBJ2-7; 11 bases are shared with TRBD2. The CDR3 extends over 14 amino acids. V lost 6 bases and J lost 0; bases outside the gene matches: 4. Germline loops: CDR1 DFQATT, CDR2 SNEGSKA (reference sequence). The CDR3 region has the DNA TGCAGTGCGGAGGGACTAGCGGTCTCCTACGAGCAGTACTTC. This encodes CSAEGLAVSYEQYF.

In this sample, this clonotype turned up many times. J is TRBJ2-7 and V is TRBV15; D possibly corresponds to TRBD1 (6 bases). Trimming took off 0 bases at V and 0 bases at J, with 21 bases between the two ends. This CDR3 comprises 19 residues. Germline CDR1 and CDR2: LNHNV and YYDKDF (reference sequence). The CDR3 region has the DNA TGTGCCACCAGCAGAGATCTCCACAAAACAGACAGGAGCTCCTACGAGCAGTACTTC. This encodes CATSRDLHKTDRSSYEQYF.

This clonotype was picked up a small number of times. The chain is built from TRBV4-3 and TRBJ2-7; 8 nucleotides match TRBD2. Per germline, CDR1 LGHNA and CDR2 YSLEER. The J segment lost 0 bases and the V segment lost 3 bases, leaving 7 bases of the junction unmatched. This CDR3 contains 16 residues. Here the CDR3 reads CASSHFGGAGSYEQYF. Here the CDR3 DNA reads TGCGCCAGCAGCCATTTCGGGGGGGCAGGCTCCTACGAGCAGTACTTC.

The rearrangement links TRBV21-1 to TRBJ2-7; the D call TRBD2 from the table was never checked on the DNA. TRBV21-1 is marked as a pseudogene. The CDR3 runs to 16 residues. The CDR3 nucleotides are TGTGCCAGCAGCAAATCAGGAGGCGGAGGGCCCTACGAGCAGTACTTC. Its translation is CASSKSGGGGPYEQYF.

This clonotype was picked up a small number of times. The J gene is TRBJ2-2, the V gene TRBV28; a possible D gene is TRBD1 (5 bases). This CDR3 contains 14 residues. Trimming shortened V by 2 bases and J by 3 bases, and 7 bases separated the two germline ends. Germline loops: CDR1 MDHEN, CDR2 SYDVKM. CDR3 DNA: TGTGCCAGCAGTTTAAGACAGTACACCGGGGAGCTGTTTTTT. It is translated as CASSLRQYTGELFF.

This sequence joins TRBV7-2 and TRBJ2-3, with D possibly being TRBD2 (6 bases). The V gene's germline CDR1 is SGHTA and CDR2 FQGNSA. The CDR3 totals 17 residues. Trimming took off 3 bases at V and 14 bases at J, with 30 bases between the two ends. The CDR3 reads CASSFPGLPERLITAYF. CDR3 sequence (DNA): TGTGCCAGCAGCTTCCCGGGACTCCCGGAACGATTAATAACGGCGTATTTT. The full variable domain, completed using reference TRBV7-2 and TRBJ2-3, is GAGVSQSPSNKVTEKGKDVELRCDPISGHTALYWYRQSLGQGLEFLIYFQGNSAPDKSGLPSDRFSAERTGGSVSTLTIQRTQQEDSAVYLCASSFPGLPERLITAYFGPGTRLTVL.

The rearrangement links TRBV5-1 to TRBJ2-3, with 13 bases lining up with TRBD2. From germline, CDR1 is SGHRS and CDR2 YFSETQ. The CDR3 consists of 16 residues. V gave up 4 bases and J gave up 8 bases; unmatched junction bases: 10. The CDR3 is CASSPGLAGATGTQYF. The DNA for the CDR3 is TGCGCCAGCAGCCCCGGACTAGCGGGGGCCACCGGTACGCAGTATTTT.

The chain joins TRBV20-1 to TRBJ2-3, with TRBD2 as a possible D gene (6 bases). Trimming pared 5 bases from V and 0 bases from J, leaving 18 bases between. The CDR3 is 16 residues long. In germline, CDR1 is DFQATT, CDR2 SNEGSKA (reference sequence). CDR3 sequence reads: CSALPPWGVSTDTQYF. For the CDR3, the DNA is TGCAGTGCTCTCCCTCCATGGGGGGTTAGCACAGATACGCAGTATTTT.